This T cell receptor beta chain was sequenced in a study of cytomegalovirus exposure and HLA in healthy donors. Worth noting for this clone: No antigen is known for it.

Vbeta (60) and Jbeta (13) primers were used in the PCR. Per the original methods: A later analysis tallied 75 million to 80 million unique TCR beta chains, approximately 11 million of them shared. TCRdb's copy holds only in-frame clones and misses some; the assay was immunoSEQ multiplex PCR. The DNA was the basis for D and trimming; V, J and clone size are from that table. This table lists 40,000 to 60,000 clones. The study, taken as a whole, reports: Analyses of presence and absence presupposed an approximately uniform sequencing depth across donors.

Germline V lookup: CDR1 LGHNA, CDR2 YSLEER. V was cut by 0 bases and J by 0 bases, with 12 bases left in between. This CDR3 has 16 residues. The rearrangement joins TRBV4-3 to TRBJ2-7; possible D gene TRBD2, 5 bases. This clonotype originated in a male donor in good health and CMV-seropositive. The sequenced material came from PBMCs. The CDR3, as DNA: TGCGCCAGCAGCCAAGAGGGTCCGGGGAGCTCCTACGAGCAGTACTTC. This sequence encodes CASSQEGPGSSYEQYF.